A single sample gave rise to the 4 T cell receptor beta chains below, sequenced in a study of cytomegalovirus exposure and HLA in healthy donors (dated by TCRdb to 2017 to 2019). Library construction relied on the immunoSEQ multiplex PCR assay. For the multiplex PCR, a mixture combining 60 forward primers for TCR Vbeta segments and 13 reverse primers for TCR Jbeta segments was used. TCRdb took over this immuneACCESS table, retaining in-frame rearrangements with V and J assigned. Such tables are incomplete; in checked studies, under half of the missing clones stem from an unresolved V gene, and the remainder is unexplained. This sample has some 110,000 clones in its table, and roughly 80% of those were observed once. The ten biggest clones cover more than 20% of the sample. The material sequenced was PBMCs. The receptors originated from a man younger than 45 in good health and CMV-seropositive.

The V and J genes are TRBV5-1 and TRBJ1-1; weak D call: TRBD1 (6 bases). V lost 1 base to trimming and J lost 4 bases, with 11 bases between them. The length of the CDR3 is 14 residues. Per germline, CDR1 SGHRS and CDR2 YFSETQ. The CDR3 reads CASSLQGLGTEAFF. For the CDR3, the DNA is TGCGCCAGCAGCTTGCAGGGGCTCGGCACTGAAGCTTTCTTT.

J is TRBJ1-5 and V is TRBV19; D gene uncertain. The CDR3 contains 15 residues. The V and J ends lost 3 bases and 3 bases respectively, with 12 bases between them. The V gene's germline CDR1 is LNHDA and CDR2 SQIVND (reference sequence). The CDR3 loop is CASSIAPVTNQPQHF. The CDR3, as DNA: TGTGCCAGTAGTATTGCCCCAGTAACCAATCAGCCCCAGCATTTT.

The rearrangement links TRBV10-2 to TRBJ2-3, with D perhaps TRBD1 (6 bases). Trimming shortened V by 3 bases and J by 4 bases, and 14 bases separated the two germline ends. The germline gives CDR1 WSHSY, CDR2 SAAADI. The CDR3 extends over 15 amino acids. CDR3 in amino acids: CASSDLAGAADTQYF. CDR3 coding DNA: TGCGCCAGCAGTGATCTGGCAGGGGCAGCAGATACGCAGTATTTT.

Concerning this clone: Germline and junction disagree at one end, which may indicate a read error. The chain combines TRBV4-2 with TRBJ2-1; 8 bases fit TRBD2. This CDR3 is 14 amino acids long. Germline V gene lookup returns CDR1 LGHNA and CDR2 YNFKEQ. In nucleotides, the CDR3 is TGTGCCGGCAGCCAAAACGGGGGGGGCGATGAGCAGTTCTTC. Its protein product is CAGSQNGGGDEQFF.